The text below deals with one TCR beta chain. This sample is part of a study of cytomegalovirus exposure and HLA in healthy donors. These donors counted as nominally healthy when sampled, but unrecorded immune exposures were likely. Primers included in the PCR were 60 Vbeta and 13 Jbeta primers. The protocol was immunoSEQ multiplex PCR, while the TCRdb copy is restricted to in-frame clones and leaves out a portion. The sample includes 150,000 to 250,000 clones, less than 85% of them seen just once. The germline gives CDR1 MNHEY, CDR2 SMNVEV (reference sequence). The CDR3 sequence is 16 residues long. J gave up 7 bases and V 10 bases, and 19 bases lay outside the gene matches.

The V and J genes are TRBV27 and TRBJ1-2; 9 bases are shared with TRBD1. The sequenced sample consisted of PBMCs. This sequence originates from a girl under 18 in good health and CMV-seropositive. As DNA, the CDR3 is TGTGCCACCCAATTAAAACCGGGACAGGGAATTGGTGGCTACACCTTC. The encoded protein is CATQLKPGQGIGGYTF.